These 12 T cell receptor beta chains were sequenced from one sample in a study of CD8+CD57+ T cells in acquired aplastic anemia. According to the study, genomic DNA was the template for TCR beta VDJ and CDR3 profiling. Each CDR3 protein gets one entry after TCRdb re-called the reads with MiXCR. Of approximately 120,000 distinct CDR3 sequences detected, roughly 40% appear once; the ten largest clones hold about 2.7%. Previously, flow cytometry had revealed CD8+CD57+ cell expansion in the patients chosen for sequencing. Source material: sorted CD4+, CD8+, or CD8+CD57+ T cells (not recorded which) from PBMCs. These receptors were obtained from a human donor with aplastic anemia.

This clonotype has at least ten counts. The V and J genes are TRBV5-1 and TRBJ1-2, with a possible D match to TRBD1 (6 bases). V lost 3 bases and J lost 4, with 13 bases in between. CDR1 and CDR2 from the germline V gene are SGHRS and YFSETQ. This CDR3 region has 14 residues. The CDR3 is CASSSSGEGYGYTF. The CDR3 region has the DNA TGCGCCAGCAGCTCCTCAGGGGAGGGCTATGGCTACACCTTC.

This clonotype showed up just a few times. The rearrangement uses TRBV27 and TRBJ1-5; no clear D. CDR1 and CDR2 from the germline V gene are MNHEY and SMNVEV (reference sequence). This CDR3 has 12 residues. V lost 8 bases, J lost 5 bases, and 10 bases lay in between. CDR3 sequence: CASGERHQPQHF. CDR3 DNA sequence: TGTGCCAGCGGGGAGCGTCATCAGCCCCAGCATTTT.

The chain combines TRBV29-1 with TRBJ2-7, with 8 nucleotides matching TRBD1. Germline V gene sequence: CDR1 SQVTM, CDR2 ANQGSEA. This CDR3 comprises 13 residues. V was pared by 7 bases and J by 3 bases, with 8 bases of the junction left unmatched. CDR3 sequence reads: CSASGGSNYEQYF. The CDR3 DNA follows: TGCAGCGCCTCAGGGGGCAGCAACTACGAGCAGTACTTC.

V is TRBV20-1 and J is TRBJ1-4; no firm D call. Germline CDR1 is DFQATT and CDR2 is SNEGSKA (reference sequence). This CDR3 is 12 amino acids long. Trimming took off 3 bases at V and 5 bases at J, with 7 bases between the two ends. CDR3 DNA: TGCAGTGCTAGCACAGCAAATGAAAAACTGTTTTTT. Encoded protein: CSASTANEKLFF.

To note about this clonotype: It may be a read error: a sequence one base away is much more abundant. This sequence joins TRBV2 and TRBJ2-3, with TRBD2 matching 9 bases. Germline CDR1 and CDR2: SNHLY and FYNNEI. The CDR3 extends over 17 amino acids. The CDR3, as DNA: TGTGCCAGCAGTGAAGATCCAGCGGGGGGTTTCACAGATGCGCAGTATTTT. Translated: CASSEDPAGGFTDAQYF.

This clonotype was found a few times. The chain uses TRBV6-1 and TRBJ2-3, with D perhaps TRBD2 (6 bases). The V gene's germline CDR1 is MNHNS and CDR2 SASEGT. Trimming took off 2 bases at V and 4 bases at J, with 16 bases between the two ends. The CDR3 runs to 16 residues. The CDR3 sequence is CASSEIVGGVADTQYF. The CDR3 region has the DNA TGTGCCAGCAGTGAAATCGTGGGGGGAGTGGCAGATACGCAGTATTTT.

The chain has TRBV24-1 and TRBJ1-5; 7 bases line up with TRBD1. Germline V lookup: CDR1 KGHDR, CDR2 SFDVKD. CDR3 length: 14 amino acids. J gave up 2 bases and V 4 bases, and 1 base lay outside the gene matches. CDR3 DNA sequence: TGTGCCACCAGTGACCAGGGGGGCAATCAGCCCCAGCATTTT. This encodes CATSDQGGNQPQHF.

This clonotype appeared a single time. The J gene is TRBJ1-3, the V gene TRBV10-3, with D unclear. The CDR3 is 15 residues long. From germline, CDR1 is ENHRY and CDR2 SYGVKD. V gave up 4 bases and J gave up 2 bases, with 12 bases separating them. CDR3 coding DNA: TGTGCCATCAGTGCAACGGCGGCCGCTGGAAACACCATATATTTT. It is translated as CAISATAAAGNTIYF.

This clonotype was counted many times. The chain links TRBV20-1 to TRBJ1-6; 8 nucleotides line up with TRBD1. This CDR3 contains 16 residues. The germline V gene encodes CDR1 DFQATT and CDR2 SNEGSKA (reference sequence). The junction had 8 bases not matched to a gene; V was cut back by 2 bases and J by 5 bases. The CDR3 is CSARPTGTGNNSPLHF. CDR3 DNA: TGCAGTGCTAGACCTACCGGGACAGGCAATAATTCACCCCTCCACTTT.

This chain joins TRBV10-3 and TRBJ1-4, with D perhaps TRBD1 (5 bases). Germline-derived CDR1 and CDR2 are ENHRY and SYGVKD. The CDR3 has 15 amino acids. V lost 3 bases and J 4 bases, leaving 12 bases between the germline ends. DNA of the CDR3: TGTGCCATCAGTGATAGGGGACGGGGTAATGAAAAACTGTTTTTT. Translated, it gives CAISDRGRGNEKLFF.

The chain's CDR3 is CSARGRAEQFF. Here the CDR3 DNA reads TGCAGTGCTAGAGGGAGGGCTGAGCAGTTCTTC. V gene TRBV20-1 combines with J gene TRBJ2-1; D perhaps matches TRBD2 (6 bases). There are 11 residues in the CDR3. The germline V gene encodes CDR1 DFQATT and CDR2 SNEGSKA (reference sequence). Trimming pared 1 base from V and 9 bases from J, leaving 7 bases between.

The rearrangement links TRBV10-3 to TRBJ2-5; D ambiguous. V shed 6 bases and J shed 5 bases, with 13 bases lying between them. In germline, CDR1 is ENHRY, CDR2 SYGVKD. This CDR3 is built from 13 residues. CDR3 protein: CAISPGQGETQYF. The CDR3 region has the DNA TGTGCCATCAGCCCCGGCCAAGGGGAGACCCAGTACTTC.